This T cell receptor beta chain was recorded in a study of blood T cell repertoires in COVID-19. At the level of the study: Donors in the United States, Italy and Spain gave samples during acute or convalescent COVID-19.

J gave up 5 bases and V 4 bases, and 7 bases lay outside the gene matches. The germline CDR1 and CDR2 sequences are KGHDR and SFDVKD. The CDR3 is 16 residues long. Here immunoSEQ multiplex PCR was the method, and the copy in TCRdb shows in-frame clones only, minus some. There are roughly 130,000 clones in the sample; about 85% occur only once, and approximately 8.7% lies in the top ten. This TCR derives from a man aged 35 to 55 with active or convalescent COVID-19. The rearrangement joins TRBV24-1 to TRBJ2-2; 9 bases match TRBD1. Specimen: peripheral blood. The CDR3 protein is CATSDPGTGITGELFF. The CDR3 DNA follows: TGTGCCACCAGTGACCCCGGGACAGGGATAACCGGGGAGCTGTTTTTT.